These 27 T cell receptor beta chains originate from one sample sequenced in a study of cytomegalovirus exposure and HLA in healthy donors. PCR used 60 Vbeta primers and 13 Jbeta primers. Clones were read by immunoSEQ multiplex PCR, and TCRdb kept only the in-frame ones, dropping some. In the table there are roughly 150,000 clones, over 55% of which are singletons. Source material: PBMCs. All receptors derive from a man between 40 and 49 years old in good health and CMV-seronegative.

V and J are TRBV2 and TRBJ1-5, with a possible D match to TRBD1 (6 bases). V was shortened by 7 bases and J by 5 bases, with 12 bases between the two germline ends. Germline V gene lookup returns CDR1 SNHLY and CDR2 FYNNEI. The CDR3 has 13 residues. The CDR3 is CASKGRGHQPQHF. CDR3 coding DNA: TGTGCCAGCAAAGGCAGGGGCCATCAGCCCCAGCATTTT. The complete variable domain, with remaining parts taken from reference TRBV2 and TRBJ1-5, reads EPEVTQTPSHQVTQMGQEVILRCVPISNHLYFYWYRQILGQKVEFLVSFYNNEISEKSEIFDDQFSVERPDGSNFTLKIRSTKLEDSAMYFCASKGRGHQPQHFGDGTRLSIL.

This chain's CDR3 is CASSLAQGIYNEQFF. The CDR3 region has the DNA TGTGCCAGCAGCTTAGCACAGGGAATTTACAATGAGCAGTTCTTC. The chain has TRBV7-2 and TRBJ2-1, with D maybe TRBD1 (6 bases). CDR3 size: 15 residues. From germline, CDR1 is SGHTA and CDR2 FQGNSA. Trimming took off 0 bases at V and 4 bases at J, with 10 bases between the two ends.

In this sample, this clone turned up once. DNA for the CDR3: TGTGCCAGCAGCTGGCCAAGGAGTAACTATGGCTACACCTTC. It specifies CASSWPRSNYGYTF. The chain is built from TRBV7-9 and TRBJ1-2; D is unresolved. CDR3 length: 14 amino acids. Per germline, CDR1 SEHNR and CDR2 FQNEAQ (reference sequence). The germline V and J ends were trimmed by 4 bases and 1 base, with 10 bases remaining between them.

J is TRBJ2-1 and V is TRBV9; 10 nucleotides line up with TRBD1. Per germline, CDR1 SGDLS and CDR2 YYNGEE. The CDR3 is made up of 14 amino acids. The V segment lost 3 bases and the J segment 9 bases; nucleotides outside the gene matches: 6. This CDR3 is CASSEGQGDREQFF. The CDR3 DNA reads TGTGCCAGCAGCGAAGGACAGGGGGATCGTGAGCAGTTCTTC.

The DNA of the CDR3 is TGTGCCAGCAGTTTAATCGAGAGGGCAAATGAGCAGTTCTTC. Its translation: CASSLIERANEQFF. The J gene is TRBJ2-1, the V gene TRBV28; D may be TRBD2 (5 bases). V lost 2 bases to trimming and J lost 7 bases, with 12 bases between them. The germline gives CDR1 MDHEN, CDR2 SYDVKM. The CDR3 totals 14 residues.

The rearrangement joins TRBV5-1 to TRBJ2-7; TRBD2 might be the D (5 bases). The V gene lost 0 bases and the J gene lost 6 bases, with 13 bases spanning the gap. The CDR3 is 14 amino acids. CDR1 SGHRS and CDR2 YFSETQ come from the germline V gene. The CDR3 region is CASSLVAAGAEQYF. CDR3 DNA: TGCGCCAGCAGCTTGGTTGCCGCGGGCGCCGAGCAGTACTTC. The entire variable domain, with the rest obtained from reference TRBV5-1 and TRBJ2-7, is as follows: KAGVTQTPRYLIKTRGQQVTLSCSPISGHRSVSWYQQTPGQGLQFLFEYFSETQRNKGNFPGRFSGRQFSNSRSEMNVSTLELGDSALYLCASSLVAAGAEQYFGPGTRLTVT.

The rearrangement uses TRBV7-8 and TRBJ1-4, with 8 positions matching TRBD1. Unmatched junction bases numbered 4, after V lost 5 bases and J lost 5 bases. Germline V gene sequence: CDR1 SGHVS, CDR2 FQNEAQ. The CDR3 extends over 14 amino acids. The CDR3 region is CASSQDRVNEKLFF. In DNA form, the CDR3 reads TGTGCCAGCAGCCAGGACAGGGTGAATGAAAAACTGTTTTTT.

The V gene is TRBV28, the J gene TRBJ2-5; 8 bases are a match to TRBD1. The trim removed 2 bases at V and 2 bases at J, leaving 7 bases unmatched. Germline CDR1 reads MDHEN; CDR2 reads SYDVKM. The CDR3 contains 16 residues. CDR3 sequence (DNA): TGTGCCAGCAGTTTAGCAGGGGGCTGGGGACAAGAGACCCAGTACTTC. It codes for CASSLAGGWGQETQYF.

This clone was found a few times. The CDR3 reads CASSHGQGDYGYTF. CDR3 coding DNA: TGTGCCAGCAGCCACGGACAGGGCGACTATGGCTACACCTTC. The V call is TRBV9, the J call TRBJ1-2, with TRBD1 matching 8 bases. V was clipped by 4 bases and J by 3 bases; unmatched bases: 5. Germline V CDR1 and CDR2: SGDLS, YYNGEE. The CDR3 runs to 14 residues.

The chain joins TRBV5-1 to TRBJ2-5; TRBD1 agrees at 9 bases. V trimming: 4 bases; J trimming: 1 base; junction bases outside the gene matches: 2. The CDR3 is 14 amino acids. Germline CDR1 and CDR2: SGHRS and YFSETQ. CDR3 sequence: CASSRDRAQETQYF. CDR3 nucleotides: TGCGCCAGCAGCCGGGACAGGGCCCAAGAGACCCAGTACTTC.

A note on this clone: Without the conserved terminal phenylalanine or tryptophan, this CDR3 likely stems from a read error. Because the CDR3's place on the DNA is in doubt, the DNA is left out and the CDR3 is given as listed by TCRdb. The chain recombines TRBV28 with TRBJ1-1. The CDR3 is 11 residues long, counting both termini. Germline CDR1 and CDR2: MDHEN and SYDVKM. This chain's CDR3 is CASSYQERWTV.

The chain carries TRBV29-1 and TRBJ2-1, with D perhaps TRBD1 (6 bases). Per the germline V gene, CDR1 is SQVTM and CDR2 is ANQGSEA. V lost 8 bases and J 7 bases, leaving 15 bases between the germline ends. The CDR3 consists of 12 residues. The CDR3 loop reads CSPRTERNEQFF. The CDR3 DNA is TGCAGCCCCCGGACAGAGAGGAATGAGCAGTTCTTC.

With regard to this clone: The junction does not match germline at one end; this may be a read error. The rearrangement uses TRBV2 and TRBJ2-7, with no clear D. The length of the CDR3 is 11 residues. The V gene's germline CDR1 is SNHLY and CDR2 FYNNEI. CDR3 DNA: TGTGCCAGCAGTGAATTGAACGAGCAATACTTC. As protein: CASSELNEQYF.

The chain links TRBV6-5 to TRBJ1-2; 8 bases match TRBD1. Germline V gene sequence: CDR1 MNHEY, CDR2 SVGAGI. V lost 5 bases, J lost 2 bases, and 4 bases stayed unmatched. The CDR3 is 14 residues long. Here the CDR3 reads CASSHDRGNYGYTF. As DNA, the CDR3 is TGTGCCAGCAGTCACGACAGGGGCAACTATGGCTACACCTTC.

This sequence joins TRBV7-6 and TRBJ1-1; weak D call: TRBD1 (6 bases). The CDR3 is 15 amino acids. Germline V gene data show CDR1 as SGHVS and CDR2 as FNYEAQ. With 5 bases removed from V and 4 bases from J, the gap between germline ends came to 17 bases. The CDR3: CASSISPFRGTEAFF. The CDR3 DNA follows: TGTGCCAGCAGCATTTCACCTTTCAGGGGCACTGAAGCTTTCTTT. Full variable domain (outside the CDR3, taken from reference TRBV7-6 and TRBJ1-1): GAGVSQSPRYKVTKRGQDVALRCDPISGHVSLYWYRQALGQGPEFLTYFNYEAQQDKSGLPNDRFSAERPEGSISTLTIQRTEQRDSAMYRCASSISPFRGTEAFFGQGTRLTVV.

This chain joins TRBV7-9 and TRBJ1-2, with D possibly being TRBD1 (6 bases). Germline CDR1 and CDR2: SEHNR and FQNEAQ (reference sequence). Between the trimmed V and J ends, which lost 5 bases and 4 bases, there was a span of 14 bases. This CDR3 is built from 14 residues. This CDR3 is CASSPWTVSYGYTF. The CDR3 DNA is TGTGCCAGCAGCCCCTGGACAGTGAGCTATGGCTACACCTTC.

The gene calls are TRBV5-1 and TRBJ1-1; D is unresolved. Germline V gene lookup returns CDR1 SGHRS and CDR2 YFSETQ. V lost 4 bases and J lost 0, with 7 bases in between. The CDR3 sequence is 13 residues long. CDR3 residues: CASSLQMNTEAFF. CDR3 sequence (DNA): TGCGCCAGCAGCCTACAGATGAACACTGAAGCTTTCTTT.

The V and J genes are TRBV12-2 and TRBJ2-3; TRBD1 is the table's D call and was not checked against the DNA. TRBV12-2 is described as a pseudogene. This CDR3 region has 15 residues. DNA for the CDR3: TGTGCAAGTCGCTACAGGGGGCTCCGTCATCCCACGCAGTATTTT. Translated, it gives CASRYRGLRHPTQYF.

The V and J genes are TRBV9 and TRBJ2-6; 8 bases are shared with TRBD2. The germline CDR1 and CDR2 sequences are SGDLS and YYNGEE. The CDR3 is made up of 18 amino acids. V lost 0 bases to trimming and J lost 0 bases; unmatched junction nucleotides: 5. CDR3 coding DNA: TGTGCCAGCAGCGTAGCGGGAGGGATCCGCTCTGGGGCCAACGTCCTGACTTTC. It encodes CASSVAGGIRSGANVLTF.

V is TRBV7-8 and J is TRBJ2-7; 11 positions agree with TRBD2. With 4 bases clipped from V and 6 bases from J, the junction kept 14 bases outside the gene matches. This CDR3 is built from 17 residues. Germline CDR1 SGHVS, CDR2 FQNEAQ. The CDR3 DNA follows: TGTGCCAGCAGCTCGCCGGGGGGACTAGCGGAAAAGGGCGAGCAGTACTTC. Translating it yields CASSSPGGLAEKGEQYF.

The V and J genes are TRBV11-2 and TRBJ2-7; 7 nucleotides line up with TRBD1. The germline CDR1 and CDR2 sequences are SGHAT and FQNNGV. CDR3 size: 13 residues. The V segment lost 2 bases and the J segment 5 bases; nucleotides outside the gene matches: 3. Here the CDR3 reads CASSLTGAHEQYF. The DNA of the CDR3 is TGTGCCAGCAGCTTAACAGGGGCCCACGAGCAGTACTTC.

This clone turned up a few times. The chain combines TRBV28 with TRBJ2-2, with D unresolved. There are 14 residues in the CDR3. Germline values: CDR1 MDHEN, CDR2 SYDVKM. The V end was cut by 7 bases, the J end by 3 bases, with 12 bases between. The DNA of the CDR3 is TGTGCCAGCATGGGCATCTCCGACACCGGGGAGCTGTTTTTT. Translated: CASMGISDTGELFF.

The chain combines TRBV29-1 with TRBJ1-3; D uncertain. The CDR3 has 12 residues. The germline V gene has CDR1 SQVTM and CDR2 ANQGSEA. V dropped 5 bases and J dropped 0 bases, with 5 bases sitting between them. CDR3: CSVLSSGNTIYF. The CDR3 coding sequence is TGCAGCGTTTTGAGCTCTGGAAACACCATATATTTT.

The chain has TRBV7-9 and TRBJ1-2; 9 bases align to TRBD1. Germline lookup yields CDR1 SEHNR and CDR2 FQNEAQ (reference sequence). V trimming: 5 bases; J trimming: 0 bases; junction bases outside the gene matches: 10. The CDR3 is 17 amino acids. CDR3 residues: CASSGGGTGSTNYGYTF. The CDR3 DNA is TGTGCCAGCAGCGGCGGCGGGACAGGGAGTACTAACTATGGCTACACCTTC. Full variable domain (missing parts from reference TRBV7-9 and TRBJ1-2): DTGVSQNPRHKITKRGQNVTFRCDPISEHNRLYWYRQTLGQGPEFLTYFQNEAQLEKSRLLSDRFSAERPKGSFSTLEIQRTEQGDSAMYLCASSGGGTGSTNYGYTFGSGTRLTVV.

The chain recombines TRBV6-1 with TRBJ2-5, with D perhaps matching TRBD2 (7 bases). Germline loops: CDR1 MNHNS, CDR2 SASEGT. V was cut by 0 bases and J by 4 bases, with 15 bases left in between. This CDR3 is built from 16 residues. CDR3 DNA: TGTGCCAGCAGTGAAGCGGGGGCAGCGGGGACAGAGACCCAGTACTTC. Its translation is CASSEAGAAGTETQYF.

This chain links TRBV2 with TRBJ2-5, with TRBD1 as a possible D gene (5 bases). The V gene lost 6 bases and the J gene lost 1 base, with 12 bases spanning the gap. The CDR3 runs to 14 residues. CDR1 and CDR2 (germline): SNHLY, FYNNEI. In DNA form, the CDR3 reads TGTGCCAGCAGGCAGACAGTTACCCAAGAGACCCAGTACTTC. Amino acids: CASRQTVTQETQYF.

The CDR3 nucleotides read TGCGCCAGCAGTGAATCGGGAGGGGCGGACGAGCAGTACTTC. Translating it yields CASSESGGADEQYF. The J gene is TRBJ2-7, the V gene TRBV10-1, with 8 bases aligning to TRBD2. The CDR3 extends over 14 amino acids. CDR1 WNHNN and CDR2 SYGVQD come from the germline V gene (reference sequence). V lost 3 bases to trimming and J lost 5 bases; unmatched junction nucleotides: 6.